A selection of T cell receptor beta chains follows, all from one sample in a study of blood T cells in healthy people across ages. TCRdb re-called the 5' RACE reads through MiXCR, storing one row per CDR3 protein. The data hold some 700,000 distinct CDR3 sequences, with 22% observed a single time. Material: blood. Receptor source: a man aged 65 to 79 in good health. Each CDR3 is given with its conserved first and last residue. The D gene is left open where the match is weak. The size of a clone is reported for some rows only, either as once, few or many, or as a class for expanded clones.

few	TRBJ1-4	TRBV15	-	TGTGCCACCAGCGGGACACCACGGGGCAATGAAAAACTGTTTTTT	CATSGTPRGNEKLFF
few	TRBJ1-1	TRBV20-1	TRBD1	TGCAGTGCTAGAAACCCGGGGGGACAGGGGATGAACACTGAAGCTTTCTTT	CSARNPGGQGMNTEAFF
few	TRBJ2-7	TRBV29-1	TRBD1	TGCAGCGTTGAGCTACACCAGGGGACAGGGGCCTTCGACTACGAGCAGTACTTC	CSVELHQGTGAFDYEQYF
few	TRBJ2-1	TRBV3-1	-	TGTGCCAGCAGCCCGAGCCTGAACTCCTACAATGAGCAGTTCTTC	CASSPSLNSYNEQFF
-	TRBJ2-1	TRBV4-3	TRBD2	TGCGCCAGCAGCTCGCGAGCGGGAGTAGGGTGGTATGAGCAGTTCTTC	CASSSRAGVGWYEQFF
-	TRBJ2-3	TRBV10-3	TRBD2	TGTGCCATCAGTGAGAACGTGCGGGGGGGCACAGATACGCAGTATTTT	CAISENVRGGTDTQYF
few	TRBJ2-1	TRBV2	TRBD2	TGCGCCAGCAAGCTAGCGGGGGCCTACAATGAGCAGTTCTTC	CASKLAGAYNEQFF
few	TRBJ2-5	TRBV18	TRBD1	TGTGCCAGCTCACTTAACGACAGGGTAGAGACCCAGTGCTTC	CASSLNDRVETQCF
few	TRBJ2-3	TRBV2	TRBD1	TGTGCCACCACCCGAGAGAGGGGGCGAGATACGCAGTATTTT	CATTRERGRDTQYF
few	TRBJ2-3	TRBV6-5	TRBD1	TGTGCCAGCAGTGTAACGGACAGGGGGGATACGCAGTATTTT	CASSVTDRGDTQYF
-	TRBJ1-1	TRBV6-6	-	TGTGCCAGCACCGACTCGGGTACGAACACTGAAGCTTTCTTT	CASTDSGTNTEAFF
few	TRBJ1-2	TRBV18	-	TGTGCCAGCTCACCCTTATCTGGTGGGGATGGCTACACCTTC	CASSPLSGGDGYTF
few	TRBJ2-7	TRBV7-9	-	TGTGCCAGCAGCTTTGTTCAGGGGACCTCCTACGAGCAGTACTTC	CASSFVQGTSYEQYF
few	TRBJ1-1	TRBV29-1	-	TGCAGCGTTGGAATGGGTAGAGACACTGAAGCTTTCTTT	CSVGMGRDTEAFF
many	TRBJ1-2	TRBV30	-	TGTGCCGGAGAATTGGGACTACTAAACTATGGCTACACCTTC	CAGELGLLNYGYTF
-	TRBJ2-3	TRBV12-3/TRBV12-4	-	TGTGCCAGCAGTTTTTTAACAGATATGGAGTATTTT	CASSFLTDMEYF
few	TRBJ1-6	TRBV3-1	TRBD1	TGTGCCAGCAGCCAACGAGGGACAGGGCGCTCCTATAATTCACCCCTCCACTTT	CASSQRGTGRSYNSPLHF
-	TRBJ1-1	TRBV10-3	TRBD1	TGTGCCGCCCGACAGGGGCGTGAGAACACTGAAGCTTTCTTT	CAARQGRENTEAFF
few	TRBJ1-6	TRBV28	TRBD1	TGTGCCAGCTCTGCACCCAAAGGACAGGGGAATTCACCCCTCCACTTT	CASSAPKGQGNSPLHF
-	TRBJ1-2	TRBV10-2	-	TGCGCCAGCAGTAAGGCGTGGAACTATGGCTACACCTTC	CASSKAWNYGYTF
-	TRBJ2-7	TRBV6-5	-	TGTGCCAGCGGTTCCCTACAGTACGAGCAGTACTTC	CASGSLQYEQYF
-	TRBJ2-7	TRBV20-1	TRBD2	TGCAGTGCTAGACGGCCTAGCGGAGTGGGTTACGAGCAGTACTTC	CSARRPSGVGYEQYF
few	TRBJ2-5	TRBV11-2	-	TGTGCCAGCAGCTTAGCACCCCCCACGGAGCAGTACTTC	CASSLAPPTEQYF
-	TRBJ2-1	TRBV12-3/TRBV12-4	-	TGTGCCAGCAGTTTGGTGGGTCCTAACAGTGAGCAGTTCTTC	CASSLVGPNSEQFF
-	TRBJ2-2	TRBV28	-	TGTGCCAGCAGTTTAGACGCCCCCGGGGAGCTGTTTTTT	CASSLDAPGELFF